The present entry profiles one T cell receptor beta chain with its context. This specimen belongs to a study of technical replicates of blood from a few donors. Profiled with immunoSEQ multiplex PCR; TCRdb holds only in-frame clones, not every one. There are some 84,000 clones in the sample; 91% occur only once, and 0.3% to 0.45% lies in the top ten. The CDR3 extends over 15 amino acids. With 6 bases clipped from V and 4 bases from J, the junction kept 10 bases outside the gene matches. Germline values: CDR1 SNHLY, CDR2 FYNNEI. The receptor's source is a human donor in good health. The sequenced material came from T cells isolated from PBMCs. V and J are TRBV2 and TRBJ2-7, with 9 nucleotides matching TRBD1. The DNA of the CDR3 is TGTGCCAGCAGCCAACAGGGGGCCACTGTATACGAGCAGTACTTC. Translated: CASSQQGATVYEQYF.